The 30 T cell receptor beta chains presented below share a single source sample, sequenced in a study of T-cell reconstitution after alpha-beta-depleted transplantation in children. During its preparation, the TCRbeta library received unique molecular identifiers. TCRdb fed the PCR reads into MiXCR, producing one record per CDR3 protein. The sample holds about 980,000 distinct CDR3 sequences, roughly 29% seen once. Sequencing was performed on PBMCs, mostly from graft donor cells, taken 360 days after TCRalphabeta/CD19-depleted stem cell transplant. The receptors stem from a boy in the first two years of life who had a stem cell transplant for SCID, so the T cells may come from the graft donor.

This clonotype was observed a few times. The V call is TRBV20-1, the J call TRBJ1-1; no clear D gene. Trimming cost V 3 bases and J 0 bases, with 14 bases left between them. The CDR3 covers 15 residues. Germline V CDR1 and CDR2: DFQATT, SNEGSKA (reference sequence). The CDR3 loop is CSASPRRVVNTEAFF. The DNA of the CDR3 is TGCAGTGCTAGCCCGAGGAGGGTAGTGAACACTGAAGCTTTCTTT.

CDR3 loop: CASSPTTLTDTQYF. For the CDR3, the DNA is TGCGCCAGCAGCCCCACAACCCTAACAGATACGCAGTATTTT. The chain has TRBV5-1 and TRBJ2-3; D is unresolved. The CDR3 consists of 14 residues. Trimming removed 4 bases at V and 3 bases at J, with 12 bases between. Looked up from germline, CDR1 is SGHRS and CDR2 is YFSETQ.

V is TRBV27 and J is TRBJ2-7, with 7 bases fitting TRBD1. This CDR3 spans 13 amino acids. CDR1 MNHEY and CDR2 SMNVEV come from the germline V gene (reference sequence). V dropped 6 bases and J dropped 2; count of bases not matched to a gene: 4. The CDR3, as DNA: TGTGCCAGCAGACAAGGACAGGCCTACGAGCAGTACTTC. Translated: CASRQGQAYEQYF.

V usage is TRBV12-3 or TRBV12-4 and J usage is TRBJ2-3; D perhaps matches TRBD2 (7 bases). The V end was cut by 3 bases, the J end by 2 bases, with 18 bases between. This CDR3 contains 17 residues. CDR3 protein: CASSFRAGGTHTDTQYF. DNA for the CDR3: TGTGCCAGCAGTTTTCGTGCCGGGGGGACACACACAGATACGCAGTATTTT.

This clonotype was found a few times. The rearrangement uses TRBV3-1 and TRBJ2-1; TRBD2 agrees at 8 bases. The V and J ends lost 3 bases and 7 bases, in that order; junction bases with no gene match: 11. The germline gives CDR1 LGHDT, CDR2 YNNKEL (reference sequence). The CDR3 totals 16 residues. CDR3 loop: CASSHPYGGAINEQFF. The CDR3 nucleotides are TGTGCCAGCAGCCACCCATACGGGGGGGCCATTAATGAGCAGTTCTTC.

The CDR3 coding sequence is TGCGCCAGCAGCCAAGTACGATGGGATTCGCAGTACTTC. Translating it yields CASSQVRWDSQYF. The gene calls are TRBV4-1 and TRBJ2-7; D call uncertain. Between the trimmed V and J ends, which lost 1 base and 9 bases, there was a span of 13 bases. The CDR3 is made up of 13 amino acids. The germline CDR1 and CDR2 sequences are MGHRA and YSYEKL.

The table lists this clonotype with a few counts. The chain carries TRBV28 and TRBJ1-5; 7 positions agree with TRBD1. The CDR3 contains 17 residues. The junction had 17 bases not matched to a gene; V was cut back by 5 bases and J by 7 bases. In germline, CDR1 is MDHEN, CDR2 SYDVKM. Written as DNA, the CDR3 is TGTGCCAGCAGTGCTCCGAGACAGGGAAAAAGGCCACAGCCCCAGCATTTT. Translated, it gives CASSAPRQGKRPQPQHF. Full variable domain (outside the CDR3, taken from reference TRBV28 and TRBJ1-5): DVKVTQSSRYLVKRTGEKVFLECVQDMDHENMFWYRQDPGLGLRLIYFSYDVKMKEKGDIPEGYSVSREKKERFSLILESASTNQTSMYLCASSAPRQGKRPQPQHFGDGTRLSIL.

The chain carries TRBV12-3 or TRBV12-4 and TRBJ2-6; D remains ambiguous. Trimming stripped 8 bases from V and 0 bases from J, with 8 bases between. This CDR3 contains 14 residues. CDR3 sequence (DNA): TGTGCCAGCGCCACAAACTCTGGGGCCAACGTCCTGACTTTC. Translated: CASATNSGANVLTF.

V and J are TRBV7-2 and TRBJ2-1; D may be TRBD1 (6 bases). The ends were cut back, 5 bases at V and 3 bases at J, with 14 bases in the middle. The CDR3 is made up of 15 amino acids. From germline, CDR1 is SGHTA and CDR2 FQGNSA. The CDR3 sequence is CASSPRTDLYNEQFF. In nucleotides, the CDR3 is TGTGCCAGCAGCCCACGGACAGACCTCTACAATGAGCAGTTCTTC.

This clonotype was detected only a few times. The chain recombines TRBV4-3 with TRBJ2-1; 11 bases line up with TRBD1. This CDR3 is 17 amino acids long. V lost 4 bases to trimming and J lost 8 bases; unmatched junction nucleotides: 13. Germline-derived CDR1 and CDR2 are LGHNA and YSLEER. CDR3 in DNA: TGCGCCAGCAGCCCACTTTGGACAGGGGGCGCAAACGATGAGCAGTTCTTC. Translation gives CASSPLWTGGANDEQFF.

This clonotype was seen ten or more times. This chain uses TRBV10-3 with TRBJ2-6; D gene ambiguous. This CDR3 is 18 amino acids long. The V end lost 2 bases, the J end lost 3 bases, and 17 bases lay between the germline ends. Germline assignment: CDR1 ENHRY and CDR2 SYGVKD. The CDR3 DNA reads TGTGCCATCAGTGAGGAAAGACCAGCCAGTTATGGGGCCAACGTCCTGACTTTC. As protein: CAISEERPASYGANVLTF.

This clonotype was found many times. This chain uses TRBV5-1 with TRBJ2-7; D tentatively fits TRBD1 or TRBD2 (5 bases each). The V end lost 0 bases, the J end lost 2 bases, and 9 bases lay between the germline ends. Germline V CDR1 and CDR2: SGHRS, YFSETQ. The CDR3 runs 14 residues. The chain's CDR3 is CASSLEGTAYEQYF. CDR3 nucleotides: TGCGCCAGCAGCTTGGAGGGGACGGCCTACGAGCAGTACTTC.

This chain links TRBV4-1 with TRBJ2-1; TRBD2 aligns across 11 bases. Germline V CDR1 and CDR2: MGHRA, YSYEKL. The CDR3 extends over 18 amino acids. Losses at the gene ends were 4 bases for V and 7 bases for J; bases not matched to a gene: 15. The CDR3 bases are TGCGCCAGCAGCCCACGACATGCCGGGACTAGCGGAAGAAATGAGCAGTTCTTC. Its protein is CASSPRHAGTSGRNEQFF.

CDR3 in amino acids: CSAPARGADTQYF. The CDR3 region has the DNA TGCAGCGCCCCAGCAAGGGGGGCAGATACGCAGTATTTT. The chain joins TRBV29-1 to TRBJ2-3; the D gene could be TRBD1 or TRBD2 (6 bases each). The CDR3 is 13 residues long. Trimming removed 7 bases from V and 4 bases from J, with 15 bases in between. Germline CDR1 SQVTM, CDR2 ANQGSEA.

The chain joins TRBV5-1 to TRBJ2-6; the D call may be TRBD1 or TRBD2 (5 bases each). The germline V gene encodes CDR1 SGHRS and CDR2 YFSETQ. V was shortened by 4 bases and J by 0 bases, with 14 bases between the two germline ends. The CDR3 loop spans 17 amino acids. In nucleotides, the CDR3 is TGCGCCAGCAGCCTCGAGGGACGGGCCTCTGGGGCCAACGTCCTGACTTTC. The encoded protein is CASSLEGRASGANVLTF.

The sample holds a few counts of this clonotype. The CDR3 DNA sequence: TGTGCCATCACCCGGCGCAACTCATCCTACGAGCAGTACTTC. It translates to CAITRRNSSYEQYF. V and J are TRBV10-3 and TRBJ2-7; D not certain. Germline V gene lookup returns CDR1 ENHRY and CDR2 SYGVKD. V lost 7 bases and J 1 base, leaving 14 bases between the germline ends. This CDR3 spans 14 amino acids.

The chain combines TRBV6-2 or TRBV6-3 with TRBJ2-1, with TRBD1 as a possible D gene (5 bases). V was shortened by 5 bases and J by 7 bases, with 12 bases between the two germline ends. Germline V lookup: CDR1 MNHEY, CDR2 SVGEGT. The length of the CDR3 is 13 residues. The DNA of the CDR3 is TGTGCCAGCAGTGTTAAGGGGATAAATGAGCAGTTCTTC. Protein sequence: CASSVKGINEQFF.

This clonotype was observed a handful of times. The chain has TRBV27 and TRBJ2-3, with TRBD1 as a possible D gene (5 bases). Trimming left V 2 bases short and J 0 bases short, with 12 bases between. Per germline, CDR1 MNHEY and CDR2 SMNVEV (reference sequence). This CDR3 has 16 residues. The CDR3 coding sequence is TGTGCCAGCAGTTTAAGGGGCCCGAAGAGCACAGATACGCAGTATTTT. This gives the protein CASSLRGPKSTDTQYF.

This clonotype showed up many times. This chain links TRBV6-5 with TRBJ2-5, with 8 bases identical to TRBD1. The CDR3 extends over 14 amino acids. The trim removed 5 bases at V and 1 base at J, leaving 3 bases unmatched. Germline V lookup: CDR1 MNHEY, CDR2 SVGAGI. The CDR3 reads CASSMGQVQETQYF. The CDR3 nucleotides read TGTGCCAGCAGTATGGGACAGGTCCAAGAGACCCAGTACTTC.

The chain has TRBV7-2 and TRBJ2-1, with 13 nucleotides matching TRBD2. V dropped 2 bases and J dropped 9; count of bases not matched to a gene: 7. The CDR3 is 16 residues long. Per germline, CDR1 SGHTA and CDR2 FQGNSA. The CDR3 DNA follows: TGTGCCAGCAGCTTAATGGGACTAGCGGGGTGGATTGAGCAGTTCTTC. Its protein product is CASSLMGLAGWIEQFF.

This chain links TRBV29-1 with TRBJ2-7; no firm D call. This CDR3 has 14 amino acids. V gave up 4 bases and J gave up 2 bases, with 15 bases separating them. Germline values: CDR1 SQVTM, CDR2 ANQGSEA. The CDR3 region is CSVVVSGPTYEQYF. CDR3 nucleotides: TGCAGCGTTGTGGTATCAGGACCTACCTACGAGCAGTACTTC.

V gene TRBV10-3 combines with J gene TRBJ1-1; D call uncertain. The CDR3 contains 14 residues. The germline CDR1 and CDR2 sequences are ENHRY and SYGVKD. Deletions cut 6 bases from V and 2 bases from J, with 13 bases between. CDR3: CAIRVQNSNTEAFF. CDR3 DNA sequence: TGTGCCATCAGGGTCCAAAACAGTAACACTGAAGCTTTCTTT.

The chain carries TRBV12-3 or TRBV12-4 and TRBJ2-2; 8 bases map to TRBD2. This CDR3 spans 17 amino acids. V trimming: 5 bases; J trimming: 1 base; junction bases outside the gene matches: 9. The CDR3 nucleotides read TGTGCCAGCAGTCCATTACTAGCGGTGCTGAACACCGGGGAGCTGTTTTTT. Translation gives CASSPLLAVLNTGELFF.

The chain has TRBV12-3 or TRBV12-4 and TRBJ2-3, with D unresolved. V lost 3 bases, J lost 5 bases, and 21 bases lay in between. The CDR3 has 17 residues. This CDR3 reads CASSFDLLRHVGDTQYF. CDR3 nucleotides: TGTGCCAGCAGTTTCGACTTGCTTAGACACGTCGGAGATACGCAGTATTTT.

This clonotype was seen more than once but under ten times. The gene calls are TRBV3-1 and TRBJ2-1, with TRBD2 identical over 13 bases. Germline V gene sequence: CDR1 LGHDT, CDR2 YNNKEL (reference sequence). The CDR3 consists of 17 residues. V shed 4 bases and J 0 bases; nucleotides not matched to a gene: 3. The DNA of the CDR3 is TGTGCCAGCAGCCCTCGACTAGCGGGGGGCTCCTACAATGAGCAGTTCTTC. Protein: CASSPRLAGGSYNEQFF.

The chain links TRBV20-1 to TRBJ2-7, with D perhaps TRBD1 (6 bases). CDR1 and CDR2 from the germline V gene are DFQATT and SNEGSKA (reference sequence). This CDR3 comprises 16 residues. V was shortened by 0 bases and J by 4 bases, with 19 bases between the two germline ends. The CDR3 DNA sequence: TGCAGTGCTAGAGATTTCTTGGGGCAGGGGCTGTACGAGCAGTACTTC. It is translated as CSARDFLGQGLYEQYF.

In this sample, this clonotype turned up a few times. The V and J genes are TRBV9 and TRBJ1-2; 9 nucleotides agree with TRBD1. The CDR3 length is 15 residues. CDR1 SGDLS and CDR2 YYNGEE come from the germline V gene. J was trimmed by 2 bases and V by 3 bases; bases with no gene match: 5. The CDR3 DNA reads as TGTGCCAGCAGCGCATGGGACAGGGAGAACTATGGCTACACCTTC. This gives the protein CASSAWDRENYGYTF.

This clonotype was recorded many times. The J gene is TRBJ2-5, the V gene TRBV20-1, with D perhaps matching TRBD2 (6 bases). V dropped 6 bases and J dropped 2 bases, with 19 bases sitting between them. This CDR3 has 15 amino acids. Per germline, CDR1 DFQATT and CDR2 SNEGSKA (reference sequence). Here the CDR3 DNA reads TGCAGTGCCAGGAGCGGGTGGGCATCTCAAGAGACCCAGTACTTC. This encodes CSARSGWASQETQYF.

V usage is TRBV13 and J usage is TRBJ1-1, with a tentative D call TRBD1 (5 bases). V gave up 5 bases and J gave up 3 bases, with 16 bases separating them. The CDR3 runs 15 residues. Germline values: CDR1 PRHDT, CDR2 FYEKMQ (reference sequence). CDR3 protein: CASSPSGGMDTEAFF. The CDR3 nucleotides read TGTGCCAGCAGCCCCTCCGGGGGGATGGACACTGAAGCTTTCTTT.

The chain combines TRBV4-2 with TRBJ2-7, with D possibly being TRBD2 (6 bases). Trimming stripped 0 bases from V and 4 bases from J, with 19 bases between. Germline CDR1 reads LGHNA; CDR2 reads YNFKEQ. The CDR3 spans 17 residues. CDR3 sequence (DNA): TGTGCCAGCAGCCAAGATCGGGGAGGCGGGGCTTCTTACGAGCAGTACTTC. Residues: CASSQDRGGGASYEQYF.